This T cell receptor (beta chain) was sequenced for a study of response to subunit inactivated influenza vaccine (dated 2018 in TCRdb). Context from the whole study: To follow how T cells responded to a trivalent subunit inactivated influenza vaccine, the researchers relied on deep quantitative profiling of the T cell receptor repertoire. Findings and caveats that apply to the study as a whole: According to the authors, only a limited number of new T cells may be recruited by each seasonal influenza vaccination.

V was cut back by 3 bases and J by 5 bases, leaving a gap of 12 bases between them. Its CDR3 holds 14 amino acids, cysteine through phenylalanine. The entry retains the CDR3 DNA only, 42 bases that are in frame from base 1. From the germline V gene, CDR1 is MGHRA and CDR2 is YSYEKL. Libraries were constructed by RT-PCR. Sequencing was performed on an Illumina HiSeq 2500. The raw public reads went through TCRdb reprocessing: fastp at Q25, MiXCR clone calling, in-frame beta chains kept. Every CDR3 protein is listed once, alongside the most common genes and DNA of its rows. Across this sample there are hundreds of thousands of distinct CDR3 sequences, with roughly 18% seen only once. About 11% of the sample is held by the ten biggest clonotypes. For this clonotype: Its antigen target is currently unknown. Within one base of it there is no much larger clone, and no base qualities were kept.

The V and J segments used are TRBV4-1 and TRBJ2-3; no D segment can be confidently identified. The sequencing here drew on PBMCs from blood, taken roughly 5 days after vaccination. The origin of this receptor is a man aged 45 to 65 who received an inactivated influenza vaccine. Donor details come from another sample of the same person, matched by shared clones. In nucleotide form, the sequence is TGCGCCAGCAGCCAGAGGAGAGCAATAGATACGCAGTATTTT. This codes for CASSQRRAIDTQYF.